What follows are 27 T cell receptor beta chains derived from one specimen sequenced in a study of blood T cell repertoires in COVID-19. Sequencing used immunoSEQ multiplex PCR; TCRdb keeps in-frame clones, though not all of them. The sample yields about 140,000 clones, 80% to 85% seen once. What was sequenced was peripheral blood. The receptors stem from an older woman with acute or convalescent COVID-19.

The chain combines TRBV7-2 with TRBJ2-2; TRBD1 aligns across 9 bases. V shed 4 bases, J shed 6 bases, and the junction held 6 bases outside the gene matches. The germline V gene has CDR1 SGHTA and CDR2 FQGNSA. This CDR3 contains 15 residues. CDR3 sequence reads: CASSSTGGWAGELFF. The CDR3, as DNA: TGTGCCAGCAGCTCGACAGGGGGATGGGCCGGGGAGCTGTTTTTT.

V is TRBV9 and J is TRBJ1-6, with D tentatively TRBD1 (5 bases). Trimming took 3 bases from V and 7 from J, leaving 14 bases between them. The germline V gene has CDR1 SGDLS and CDR2 YYNGEE. The CDR3 is 15 amino acids. In DNA form, the CDR3 reads TGTGCCAGCAGCGCCAGCAGGGATTGGAATTCACCCCTCCACTTT. Its translation: CASSASRDWNSPLHF.

The chain employs TRBV18 and TRBJ2-7, with 7 nucleotides matching TRBD1. The V gene end was trimmed by 0 bases and the J gene end by 4 bases; junction bases not matched to a gene: 9. The CDR3 has 16 amino acids. Per germline, CDR1 KGHSH and CDR2 LQKENI. For the CDR3, the DNA is TGTGCCAGCTCACCACCTCGACAGGGAAGGTATTACGAGCAGTACTTC. Amino acids: CASSPPRQGRYYEQYF.

This CDR3 reads CASSVLAGPYNEQFF. In DNA form, the CDR3 reads TGTGCCAGCAGTGTACTAGCGGGACCCTACAATGAGCAGTTCTTC. V is TRBV2 and J is TRBJ2-1; TRBD2 matches at 10 bases. Looked up from germline, CDR1 is SNHLY and CDR2 is FYNNEI. The CDR3 length is 15 residues. J gave up 2 bases and V 4 bases, and 2 bases lay outside the gene matches.

The chain has TRBV28 and TRBJ2-7; 7 nucleotides match TRBD1. Germline trimming cut 3 bases from V and 2 bases from J; bases unmatched to any gene: 4. Germline V lookup: CDR1 MDHEN, CDR2 SYDVKM. The CDR3 covers 14 residues. CDR3 sequence: CASSLGTEPYEQYF. The CDR3 nucleotides read TGTGCCAGCAGTTTGGGGACAGAACCCTACGAGCAGTACTTC.

J is TRBJ1-1 and V is TRBV9; TRBD1 might be the D (6 bases). The V end lost 4 bases, the J end lost 4 bases, and 14 bases lay between the germline ends. CDR1 is SGDLS and CDR2 is YYNGEE in the germline V gene. CDR3 length: 14 amino acids. The CDR3 reads CASSRGGASTEAFF. The CDR3 nucleotides are TGTGCCAGCAGCAGAGGGGGGGCGAGCACTGAAGCTTTCTTT.

The sample holds a few counts of this clone. The rearrangement links TRBV9 to TRBJ1-3; D unclear. This CDR3 region has 16 residues. Germline V gives CDR1 SGDLS, CDR2 YYNGEE. Trimming shortened V by 5 bases and J by 0 bases, and 15 bases separated the two germline ends. DNA for the CDR3: TGTGCCAGCAGTGAAGCTCTCACAGACTCTGGAAACACCATATATTTT. The encoded protein is CASSEALTDSGNTIYF.

J is TRBJ1-2 and V is TRBV7-2, with D perhaps matching TRBD1 (6 bases). Per germline, CDR1 SGHTA and CDR2 FQGNSA. CDR3 size: 17 residues. Trimming pared 1 base from V and 3 bases from J, leaving 18 bases between. Here the CDR3 reads CASSLDRAGALYYGYTF. CDR3 nucleotides: TGTGCCAGCAGCTTAGATCGGGCGGGGGCTCTATACTATGGCTACACCTTC.

This clone was picked up one time. The chain uses TRBV11-2 and TRBJ2-5; D ambiguous. CDR3 length: 11 amino acids. With 5 bases removed from V and 4 bases from J, the gap between germline ends came to 5 bases. Germline assignment: CDR1 SGHAT and CDR2 FQNNGV. CDR3 DNA: TGTGCCAGCAGCATCAGAGAGACCCAGTACTTC. Translating it yields CASSIRETQYF.

The chain employs TRBV7-9 and TRBJ2-6; TRBD2 matches 7 bases. The germline V gene encodes CDR1 SEHNR and CDR2 FQNEAQ (reference sequence). The V segment lost 5 bases and the J segment 2 bases; nucleotides outside the gene matches: 15. The CDR3 has 19 residues. Here the CDR3 DNA reads TGTGCCAGCAGCCCGGGGGGTTACCAACTCGTTGCTGGGGCCAACGTCCTGACTTTC. Its translation: CASSPGGYQLVAGANVLTF.

The rearrangement joins TRBV5-6 to TRBJ1-4; no reliable D call. The CDR3 covers 15 residues. Between the trimmed V and J ends, which lost 2 bases and 0 bases, there was a span of 8 bases. Germline assignment: CDR1 SGHDT and CDR2 YYEEEE. The CDR3, as DNA: TGTGCCAGCAGCTTTTTGGCGGCAACTAATGAAAAACTGTTTTTT. This gives the protein CASSFLAATNEKLFF.

CDR3 bases: TGTGCCGGGTCAGCTAGCGGGAGAGACTTTCGCGGTGAGCAGTTCTTC. Residues: CAGSASGRDFRGEQFF. The chain recombines TRBV30 with TRBJ2-1; 10 bases agree with TRBD2. Germline CDR1 and CDR2: GTSNPN and SVGIG (reference sequence). V dropped 8 bases and J dropped 9; count of bases not matched to a gene: 19. There are 16 residues in the CDR3.

The rearrangement joins TRBV7-3 to TRBJ1-6; D might be TRBD1 (5 bases). V lost 2 bases and J 9 bases, leaving 8 bases between the germline ends. The CDR3 loop spans 13 amino acids. In germline, CDR1 is SGHTA, CDR2 FQGTGA. The CDR3 DNA sequence: TGTGCCAGCAGCTTAGGAGGGGTTTCACCCCTCCACTTT. Amino acid sequence: CASSLGGVSPLHF.

The chain uses TRBV7-9 and TRBJ2-7, with a weak D call TRBD1 (6 bases). Germline V gene lookup returns CDR1 SEHNR and CDR2 FQNEAQ (reference sequence). The V end lost 0 bases, the J end lost 7 bases, and 16 bases lay between the germline ends. The CDR3 is 15 amino acids. DNA for the CDR3: TGTGCCAGCAGCTTAGCAGAGACAGGCCTGCTGGAGCAGTACTTC. Protein sequence: CASSLAETGLLEQYF.

The chain couples TRBV18 to TRBJ1-4; D is unresolved. CDR3 length equals 15 residues. V was pared by 3 bases and J by 5 bases, with 13 bases between. Germline CDR1 is KGHSH and CDR2 is LQKENI. The CDR3 sequence is CASSPTRTWNEKLFF. The DNA for the CDR3 is TGTGCCAGCTCACCCACGCGCACCTGGAATGAAAAACTGTTTTTT.

The rearrangement links TRBV27 to TRBJ2-1; TRBD1 matches at 7 bases. The germline CDR1 and CDR2 sequences are MNHEY and SMNVEV (reference sequence). The ends lost 5 bases at V and 3 bases at J; junction bases unmatched: 1. The CDR3 has 13 residues. The CDR3 DNA follows: TGTGCCAGCAGTGGACAGGTCTACAATGAGCAGTTCTTC. Protein sequence: CASSGQVYNEQFF.

The rearrangement uses TRBV2 and TRBJ2-3, with D possibly matching TRBD2 (6 bases). Looked up from germline, CDR1 is SNHLY and CDR2 is FYNNEI. There are 14 residues in the CDR3. Trimming took 7 bases from V and 4 from J, leaving 15 bases between them. The CDR3 region is CASIDGGQADTQYF. The CDR3 bases are TGTGCCAGCATAGACGGGGGTCAGGCAGATACGCAGTATTTT.

The V gene is TRBV7-2, the J gene TRBJ1-2; perhaps TRBD1 as D (5 bases). CDR1 SGHTA and CDR2 FQGNSA come from the germline V gene. V lost 5 bases and J 4 bases, leaving 14 bases between the germline ends. The CDR3 is 14 residues long. CDR3 sequence (DNA): TGTGCCAGCAGCCCCCAGGGCTCGGTCTATGGCTACACCTTC. This translates into CASSPQGSVYGYTF.

The chain is built from TRBV30 and TRBJ1-1; D is possibly TRBD1 (6 bases). This CDR3 contains 13 residues. The V gene lost 3 bases and the J gene lost 6 bases, with 14 bases spanning the gap. Germline V lookup: CDR1 GTSNPN, CDR2 SVGIG (reference sequence). This CDR3 reads CAWSETGTPEAFF. The CDR3 bases are TGTGCCTGGAGCGAAACTGGGACACCTGAAGCTTTCTTT.

This chain connects TRBV5-1 to TRBJ2-5; possibly TRBD2 for D (6 bases). This CDR3 has 15 amino acids. V shed 3 bases and J shed 2 bases, with 14 bases lying between them. In germline, CDR1 is SGHRS, CDR2 YFSETQ. This chain's CDR3 is CASSWVGTVQETQYF. The DNA of the CDR3 is TGCGCCAGCAGCTGGGTGGGGACTGTACAAGAGACCCAGTACTTC.

The CDR3 DNA reads as TGTGCCACCGCGGGACAGGTTAGCTCCTACGAGCAGTACTTC. The encoded protein is CATAGQVSSYEQYF. This rearrangement joins TRBV27 to TRBJ2-7; TRBD1 agrees at 8 bases. Per the germline V gene, CDR1 is MNHEY and CDR2 is SMNVEV (reference sequence). The CDR3 has 14 amino acids. Losses at the gene ends were 10 bases for V and 0 bases for J; bases not matched to a gene: 8.

This chain uses TRBV6-5 with TRBJ1-6; D is ambiguous. Trimming took off 4 bases at V and 7 bases at J, with 5 bases between the two ends. The germline V gene has CDR1 MNHEY and CDR2 SVGAGI. The CDR3 loop spans 12 amino acids. The CDR3, as DNA: TGTGCCAGCAGTTTTCTAAATTCACCCCTCCACTTT. It is translated as CASSFLNSPLHF.

V is TRBV11-3 and J is TRBJ2-2; 9 bases are a match to TRBD1. The germline CDR1 and CDR2 sequences are SGHNT and YENEEA. V lost 1 base and J lost 3; bases outside the gene matches: 3. The CDR3 has 16 residues. CDR3 amino acids: CASSLAGQGYTGELFF. The DNA of the CDR3 is TGTGCCAGCAGCTTAGCCGGACAGGGGTACACCGGGGAGCTGTTTTTT.

The chain combines TRBV16 with TRBJ1-1; D remains unclear. CDR3 size: 14 residues. The germline V and J ends were trimmed by 0 bases and 1 base, with 6 bases remaining between them. CDR1 and CDR2 from the germline V gene are KGHSY and FQNENV. CDR3 DNA: TGTGCCAGCAGCCAATCTACAGAGAACACTGAAGCTTTCTTT. This gives the protein CASSQSTENTEAFF.

J is TRBJ1-2 and V is TRBV7-9, with 8 bases identical to TRBD1. This CDR3 has 14 residues. Germline CDR1 reads SEHNR; CDR2 reads FQNEAQ (reference sequence). The ends lost 1 base at V and 7 bases at J; junction bases unmatched: 5. CDR3 DNA sequence: TGTGCCAGCAGCTTAGGGCAGGGGGCCGGTGGCTACACCTTC. It specifies CASSLGQGAGGYTF.

The chain combines TRBV7-8 with TRBJ2-1; TRBD2 aligns across 10 bases. The germline CDR1 and CDR2 sequences are SGHVS and FQNEAQ. V shed 6 bases, J shed 1 base, and the junction held 0 bases outside the gene matches. The CDR3 extends over 14 amino acids. CDR3 in DNA: TGTGCCAGCAGGACTAGCGGGTCCTACAATGAGCAGTTCTTC. Its protein is CASRTSGSYNEQFF. The variable domain in full, with the rest retrieved from reference TRBV7-8 and TRBJ2-1, is GAGVSQSPRYKVAKRGQDVALRCDPISGHVSLFWYQQALGQGPEFLTYFQNEAQLDKSGLPSDRFFAERPEGSVSTLKIQRTQQEDSAVYLCASRTSGSYNEQFFGPGTRLTVL.

The V and J genes are TRBV29-1 and TRBJ1-1; TRBD1 is a possible D gene (5 bases). This CDR3 has 12 amino acids. With 4 bases removed from V and 7 bases from J, the gap between germline ends came to 13 bases. CDR1 and CDR2 (germline): SQVTM, ANQGSEA. The CDR3 DNA sequence: TGCAGCGTTGGGTGGGGGGGACGTGAAGCTTTCTTT. It yields the protein CSVGWGGREAFF. The full variable domain, completed using reference TRBV29-1 and TRBJ1-1, is SAVISQKPSRDICQRGTSLTIQCQVDSQVTMMFWYRQQPGQSLTLIATANQGSEATYESGFVIDKFPISRPNLTFSTLTVSNMSPEDSSIYLCSVGWGGREAFFGQGTRLTVV.